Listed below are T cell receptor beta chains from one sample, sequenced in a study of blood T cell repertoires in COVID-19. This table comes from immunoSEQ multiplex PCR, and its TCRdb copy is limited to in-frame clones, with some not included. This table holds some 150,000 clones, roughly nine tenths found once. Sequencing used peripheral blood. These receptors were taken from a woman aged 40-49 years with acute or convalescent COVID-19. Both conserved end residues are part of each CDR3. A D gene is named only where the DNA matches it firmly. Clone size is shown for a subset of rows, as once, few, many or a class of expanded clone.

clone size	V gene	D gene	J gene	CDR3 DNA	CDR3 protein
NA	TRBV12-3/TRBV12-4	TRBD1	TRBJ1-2	TGTGCCAGCAGTAGGACAGGGGAAACTGGCTACACCTTC	CASSRTGETGYTF
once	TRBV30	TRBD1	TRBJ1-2	TGTGCCTGGAGGGACAGGGGCTCCGATGGCTACACCTTC	CAWRDRGSDGYTF
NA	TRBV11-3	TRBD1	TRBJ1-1	TGTGCCAGCAGCACACGACAGGGACACACTGAAGCTTTCTTT	CASSTRQGHTEAFF
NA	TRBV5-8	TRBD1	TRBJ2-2	TGTGCCAGCGGGCAGGGGGCCTCCGGGGAGCTGTTTTTT	CASGQGASGELFF
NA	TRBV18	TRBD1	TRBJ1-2	TGTGCCAGCTCACCGACAGGGGATTACTATGGCTACACCTTC	CASSPTGDYYGYTF
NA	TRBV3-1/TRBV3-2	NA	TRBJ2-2	TGTGCCAGCAGCCACCAGGGATCGGACACCGGGGAGCTGTTTTTT	CASSHQGSDTGELFF
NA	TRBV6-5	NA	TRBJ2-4	TGTGCCAGCAGTACGACACGAGCCAAAAACATTCAGTACTTC	CASSTTRAKNIQYF
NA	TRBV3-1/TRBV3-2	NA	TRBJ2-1	TGTGCCAGCAGCCAAGATTTGGGGAGTTTGGTTTACAATGAGCAGTTCTTC	CASSQDLGSLVYNEQFF
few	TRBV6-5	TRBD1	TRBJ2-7	TGTGCCAGCAGAACGAGGACAGGGAATAATCACGAGCAGTACTTC	CASRTRTGNNHEQYF
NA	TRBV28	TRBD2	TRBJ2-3	TGTGCCAGCAGCATAGCGGGGGGGCGCACAGATACGCAGTATTTT	CASSIAGGRTDTQYF
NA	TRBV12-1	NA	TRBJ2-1	TGTGCCCTGACTGGAGGGATGTACAATGAGCAGTTCTTC	CALTGGMYNEQFF
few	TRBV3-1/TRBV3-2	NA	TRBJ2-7	TGTGCCAGCAGCCTGAGACAGAGCTACGAGCAGTACTTC	CASSLRQSYEQYF
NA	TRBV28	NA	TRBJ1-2	TGTGCCAGCAGTTTGGGCAGTATCTATGGCTACACCTTC	CASSLGSIYGYTF
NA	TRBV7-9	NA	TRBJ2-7	TGTGCCAGCAGCTTAGTCGGGGGACTTGTCTCCTACGAGCAGTACTTC	CASSLVGGLVSYEQYF
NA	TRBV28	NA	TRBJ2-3	TGTGCCAGCAGTCCCCGCGGGGGCACAGATACGCAGTATTTT	CASSPRGGTDTQYF
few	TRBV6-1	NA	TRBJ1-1	TGTGCCAGCAGTGAAGAGGCAGCGGGGAACACTGAAGCTTTCTTT	CASSEEAAGNTEAFF
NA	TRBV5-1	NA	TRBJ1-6	TGCGCCAGCAGCTTTTTGGGCAATAATTCACCCCTCCACTTT	CASSFLGNNSPLHF
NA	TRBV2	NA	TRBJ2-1	TGTGCCAGCAGGGTCCGGGACACGGCCACAACTTCCTACAATGAGCAGTTCTTC	CASRVRDTATTSYNEQFF
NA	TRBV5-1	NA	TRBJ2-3	TGCGCCAGCAGCTTTTTCAGGGGCGGCACAGATACGCAGTATTTT	CASSFFRGGTDTQYF
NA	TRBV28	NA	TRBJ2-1	TGTGCCAGCAGTGTCAGTCAGGGTAAGAATGAGCAGTTCTTC	CASSVSQGKNEQFF
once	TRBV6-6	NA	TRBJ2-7	TGTGCCAGCAGGAAAGAGGAGCAGTACTTC	CASRKEEQYF
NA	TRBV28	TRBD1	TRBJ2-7	TGTGCCAGCAACGTCCCCGGGGACAGGGGGGCCTACGAGCAGTACTTC	CASNVPGDRGAYEQYF
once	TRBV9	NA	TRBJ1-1	TGTGCCAGCAGCGTAGGCCCCCTGAGGCCGGGTGCTTTCTTT	CASSVGPLRPGAFF
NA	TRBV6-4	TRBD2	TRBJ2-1	TGTGCCAGCAAATCGGCTAGCGGGGGGCACTACAATGAGCAGTTCTTC	CASKSASGGHYNEQFF
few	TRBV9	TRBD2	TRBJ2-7	TGTGCCAGCAGCGTAGTAGCGGGACACGGCTCGGACGAGCAGTACTTC	CASSVVAGHGSDEQYF
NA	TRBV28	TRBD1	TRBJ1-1	TGTGCCAGCAGTTTAGGCCCGGGACAGGGCTACACTGAAGCTTTCTTT	CASSLGPGQGYTEAFF
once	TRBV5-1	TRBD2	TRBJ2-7	TGCGCCAGCAGCTTGGTGTCTGGACTAGCGGCCGAGCAGTACTTC	CASSLVSGLAAEQYF
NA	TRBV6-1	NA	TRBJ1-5	TGTGCCAGCAGTGAACCCGGGGGCAATCAGCCCCAGCATTTT	CASSEPGGNQPQHF
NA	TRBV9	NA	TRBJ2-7	TGTGCCAGCAGCGTCTCTTTAGCGGTCGACGGGGAGCAGTACTTC	CASSVSLAVDGEQYF
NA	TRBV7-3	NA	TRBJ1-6	TGTGCCAGCAGCTTGTTCGGGGTCGATTCACCCCTCCACTTT	CASSLFGVDSPLHF
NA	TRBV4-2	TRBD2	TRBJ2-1	TGTGCCAGCAGCCAAGATTCGGCTAGCGGAAATGAGCAGTTCTTC	CASSQDSASGNEQFF